These 2 T cell receptor beta chains share one sample of origin, sequenced in a study of shared clonotypes between healthy human individuals. Assay used: immunoSEQ multiplex PCR; TCRdb lists only in-frame clones, some missing. The sample contains about 2.2 million clones, around 93% of which appear only once. Only CD45RO-negative cells positively selected for CCR7 counted as naive CD8 cells, so terminally differentiated effector memory CD45RA+ cells were excluded. The sequenced sample consisted of naive CD8+ T cells from PBMCs. All receptors derive from a man between 18 and 35 years old in good health. Some clones in this sample may be carry-over from other donors' samples.

The chain carries TRBV2 and TRBJ1-1; D call uncertain. Germline CDR1 SNHLY, CDR2 FYNNEI. The V and J ends lost 8 bases and 1 base respectively, with 11 bases between them. CDR3 length: 13 amino acids. The CDR3 loop is CASLGQSNTEAFF. CDR3 DNA sequence: TGTGCCAGCCTTGGGCAGTCGAACACTGAAGCTTTCTTT. Variable domain in full (rest from reference TRBV2 and TRBJ1-1): EPEVTQTPSHQVTQMGQEVILRCVPISNHLYFYWYRQILGQKVEFLVSFYNNEISEKSEIFDDQFSVERPDGSNFTLKIRSTKLEDSAMYFCASLGQSNTEAFFGQGTRLTVV.

Note on this clone: The sample holds other DNA sequences that translate to the same CDR3. The chain couples TRBV9 to TRBJ2-5; 13 bases are a match to TRBD2. Germline values: CDR1 SGDLS, CDR2 YYNGEE. V lost 3 bases and J lost 5; bases outside the gene matches: 7. The CDR3 extends over 16 amino acids. Written as DNA, the CDR3 is TGTGCCAGCAGCGCAGGACTAGCGGGAGTTGGGGAGACCCAGTACTTC. Translation gives CASSAGLAGVGETQYF.